The 30 T cell receptor beta chains in this list originate from one sample, sequenced in a study of T-cell memory formation after mild COVID-19 (dated by TCRdb to about 2021). The method behind the library was 5' RACE. Data came from an Illumina NovaSeq 6000. Using fastp at Q25 and MiXCR, TCRdb reprocessed the public reads and kept productive beta chains. Rows are combined by CDR3 protein, so each entry shows the most common genes and DNA. This sample gives 7,000 or so distinct CDR3 sequences in total; approximately 31% of them show up just once. The ten biggest clones cover 55% of the sample. Source material: PBMCs or a T cell subset sorted from them (not recorded which). These receptors were collected from an adult woman who had mild COVID-19 (a few samples of this study predate the infection). The sample titles of this study are shuffled in the database, so cell type and time point are left out; the donor was told from shared clones.

This clonotype was observed at least ten times. This chain connects TRBV6-5 to TRBJ1-2; D uncertain. V lost 6 bases to trimming and J lost 7 bases, with 12 bases between them. The CDR3 length is 12 residues. Germline CDR1 and CDR2: MNHEY and SVGAGI. The CDR3 DNA reads as TGTGCCAGCAGCCCTCCGGGTGGTGGCTACACCTTC. Translating it yields CASSPPGGGYTF.

This sequence joins TRBV25-1 and TRBJ2-7, with 8 bases that match TRBD2. Germline V CDR1 and CDR2: MGHDK, SYGVNS. V trimming: 8 bases; J trimming: 2 bases; junction bases outside the gene matches: 14. CDR3 length: 16 amino acids. The CDR3 sequence is CASSGGSGGQTYEQYF. CDR3 coding DNA: TGTGCCAGCTCGGGGGGGAGCGGGGGACAAACCTACGAGCAGTACTTC.

This clonotype was found many times. The genes are TRBV24-1 and TRBJ2-2; 10 bases agree with TRBD1. In germline, CDR1 is KGHDR, CDR2 SFDVKD. The J segment lost 4 bases and the V segment lost 0 bases, leaving 1 base of the junction unmatched. The CDR3 runs to 16 residues. The CDR3 DNA reads TGTGCCACCAGTGATTTGAGGGACAGGGGCACCGGGGAGCTGTTTTTT. Protein sequence: CATSDLRDRGTGELFF.

This clonotype was seen ten or more times. The chain couples TRBV20-1 to TRBJ1-1; D is ambiguous. This CDR3 region has 14 residues. V was trimmed by 1 base and J by 0 bases, leaving 9 bases between them. The V gene's germline CDR1 is DFQATT and CDR2 SNEGSKA (reference sequence). CDR3 loop: CSARAVGMNTEAFF. The CDR3, as DNA: TGCAGTGCTAGAGCGGTAGGGATGAACACTGAAGCTTTCTTT.

This clonotype was counted many times. The rearrangement links TRBV5-1 to TRBJ2-7; D may correspond to TRBD1 or TRBD2 (7 bases each). Germline values: CDR1 SGHRS, CDR2 YFSETQ. V was trimmed by 4 bases and J by 1 base, leaving 21 bases between them. The CDR3 loop spans 17 amino acids. The DNA of the CDR3 is TGCGCCAGCAGCGCGGAGGGAGGGGGCAAGCTGTCCTACGAGCAGTACTTC. Its translation: CASSAEGGGKLSYEQYF.

This sequence joins TRBV11-2 and TRBJ1-2, with 7 bases lining up with TRBD1. CDR1 and CDR2 from the germline V gene are SGHAT and FQNNGV. This CDR3 spans 13 amino acids. With 5 bases clipped from V and 3 bases from J, the junction kept 3 bases outside the gene matches. The CDR3 DNA is TGTGCCAGCAGCCCTGGACAGGACTATGGCTACACCTTC. As protein: CASSPGQDYGYTF. Combining the CDR3 with reference TRBV11-2 and TRBJ1-2 gives the whole variable domain EAGVAQSPRYKIIEKRQSVAFWCNPISGHATLYWYQQILGQGPKLLIQFQNNGVVDDSQLPKDRFSAERLKGVDSTLKIQPAKLEDSAVYLCASSPGQDYGYTFGSGTRLTVV.

This sequence joins TRBV7-9 and TRBJ2-7; 7 bases agree with TRBD2. The CDR3 covers 16 residues. Germline lookup yields CDR1 SEHNR and CDR2 FQNEAQ (reference sequence). Unmatched junction bases numbered 8, after V lost 0 bases and J lost 3 bases. CDR3 sequence: CASSLAKAGPLYEQYF. In DNA form, the CDR3 reads TGTGCCAGCAGCTTAGCGAAAGCGGGGCCCCTCTACGAGCAGTACTTC.

The chain couples TRBV5-1 to TRBJ2-7; no clear D. Per germline, CDR1 SGHRS and CDR2 YFSETQ. The germline V and J ends were trimmed by 6 bases and 5 bases, with 21 bases remaining between them. The CDR3 length is 15 residues. In nucleotides, the CDR3 is TGCGCCAGCACCGCCCGGAGCGCCGGTGGCAACGAGCAGTACTTC. Translation gives CASTARSAGGNEQYF.

This clonotype is medium-sized in the sample. V gene TRBV4-1 combines with J gene TRBJ1-4; no reliable D call. This CDR3 has 13 amino acids. Trimming shortened V by 0 bases and J by 8 bases, and 7 bases separated the two germline ends. CDR1 and CDR2 (germline): MGHRA, YSYEKL. CDR3 nucleotides: TGCGCCAGCAGCCAAGATATAGGGGAAAAACTGTTTTTT. Encoded protein: CASSQDIGEKLFF.

The V and J genes are TRBV12-5 and TRBJ2-1; 8 bases agree with TRBD2. V shed 2 bases and J 7 bases; nucleotides not matched to a gene: 7. Germline CDR1 LGHNT, CDR2 FRNRAP. There are 15 residues in the CDR3. The CDR3 DNA follows: TGTGCTAGTGGTTTGTTCGGGGGGGCGTTAAATGAGCAGTTCTTC. It yields the protein CASGLFGGALNEQFF.

CDR3 coding DNA: TGTGCCAGCATCTTCGTGGAGACCCAGTACTTC. Its protein product is CASIFVETQYF. V usage is TRBV2 and J usage is TRBJ2-5, with D unclear. This CDR3 is 11 amino acids long. The ends were cut back, 7 bases at V and 5 bases at J, with 8 bases in the middle. Germline assignment: CDR1 SNHLY and CDR2 FYNNEI.

Many counts were recorded for this clonotype. This chain connects TRBV6-6 to TRBJ1-1; D gene ambiguous. The V end was cut by 2 bases, the J end by 6 bases, with 13 bases between. The CDR3 has 14 residues. CDR1 is MNHNY and CDR2 is SVGAGI in the germline V gene (reference sequence). CDR3 in amino acids: CASSYPEKGPEAFF. In nucleotides, the CDR3 is TGTGCCAGCAGTTACCCGGAGAAGGGCCCTGAAGCTTTCTTT.

There are many counts of this clonotype. The V gene is TRBV18, the J gene TRBJ2-1; D is possibly TRBD2 (5 bases). Per germline, CDR1 KGHSH and CDR2 LQKENI. The V gene lost 2 bases and the J gene lost 8 bases, with 7 bases spanning the gap. This CDR3 has 12 residues. The CDR3: CASSPTRDEQFF. DNA of the CDR3: TGTGCCAGCTCACCAACTAGAGATGAGCAGTTCTTC. Using reference TRBV18 and TRBJ2-1 for the parts outside the CDR3, the full variable domain is NAGVMQNPRHLVRRRGQEARLRCSPMKGHSHVYWYRQLPEEGLKFMVYLQKENIIDESGMPKERFSAEFPKEGPSILRIQQVVRGDSAAYFCASSPTRDEQFFGPGTRLTVL.

The CDR3 nucleotides are TGTGCCAGCAGTCCTACTCCTCGGGACAGGGCGAGCACAGATACGCAGTATTTT. The encoded protein is CASSPTPRDRASTDTQYF. The chain couples TRBV12-3 or TRBV12-4 to TRBJ2-3, with 9 nucleotides matching TRBD1. Trimming cost V 5 bases and J 0 bases; bases outside gene matches: 12. There are 18 residues in the CDR3.

This clonotype rates as medium-sized. This sequence joins TRBV5-1 and TRBJ1-6, with D uncertain. V was shortened by 0 bases and J by 0 bases, with 13 bases between the two germline ends. The length of the CDR3 is 18 residues. The germline CDR1 and CDR2 sequences are SGHRS and YFSETQ. The CDR3 region has the DNA TGCGCCAGCAGCTTGGATCTGGGCCACAGCTCCTATAATTCACCCCTCCACTTT. It translates to CASSLDLGHSSYNSPLHF.

The rearrangement joins TRBV24-1 to TRBJ2-2; D is ambiguous. This CDR3 is built from 11 residues. The germline V gene has CDR1 KGHDR and CDR2 SFDVKD. Trimming left V 7 bases short and J 4 bases short, with 3 bases between. CDR3 in DNA: TGTGCCACCAGGCGCACCGGGGAGCTGTTTTTT. It codes for CATRRTGELFF.

The rearrangement joins TRBV24-1 to TRBJ2-5; 9 bases match TRBD1. The CDR3 extends over 17 amino acids. Germline CDR1 is KGHDR and CDR2 is SFDVKD. Unmatched junction bases numbered 8, after V lost 4 bases and J lost 0 bases. The DNA for the CDR3 is TGTGCCACCAGTGACTGGGGACAGGGATCGTACCAAGAGACCCAGTACTTC. It encodes CATSDWGQGSYQETQYF.

This clonotype was detected ten times or more. The chain carries TRBV2 and TRBJ2-3; 14 positions agree with TRBD2. V lost 10 bases and J lost 6; bases outside the gene matches: 9. Germline V gene sequence: CDR1 SNHLY, CDR2 FYNNEI. The CDR3 contains 15 residues. The CDR3 DNA sequence: TGTGCCACCGGACTAGCGGGGGGCCTCACCGATACGCAGTATTTT. This encodes CATGLAGGLTDTQYF.

In this sample, this clonotype is medium-sized. CDR3: CASSLGTPHVGEQYF. In DNA form, the CDR3 reads TGTGCCAGCAGTCTCGGGACTCCTCACGTTGGCGAGCAGTACTTC. This rearrangement joins TRBV27 to TRBJ2-7, with D maybe TRBD2 (6 bases). CDR1 MNHEY and CDR2 SMNVEV come from the germline V gene (reference sequence). V shed 5 bases and J shed 6 bases, with 20 bases lying between them. This CDR3 spans 15 amino acids.

This clonotype was detected only a few times. This chain links TRBV13 with TRBJ2-3; either TRBD1 or TRBD2 may fit D (7 bases each). V was clipped by 1 base and J by 1 base, with 21 bases between them. The CDR3 extends over 19 amino acids. Germline values: CDR1 PRHDT, CDR2 FYEKMQ (reference sequence). The CDR3 protein is CASSLALGLSGGGTDTQYF. The CDR3 DNA is TGTGCCAGCAGCTTAGCCTTGGGCTTGTCAGGGGGGGGCACAGATACGCAGTATTTT.

This clonotype was found many times. The chain joins TRBV7-9 to TRBJ2-7; a possible D gene is TRBD2 (5 bases). CDR3 length: 14 residues. The germline gives CDR1 SEHNR, CDR2 FQNEAQ (reference sequence). Trimming cost V 6 bases and J 3 bases, with 15 bases left between them. The CDR3: CASSWTGRDYEQYF. The CDR3 nucleotides are TGTGCCAGCAGTTGGACCGGCCGGGACTACGAGCAGTACTTC. The entire variable domain, with the rest obtained from reference TRBV7-9 and TRBJ2-7, is as follows: DTGVSQNPRHKITKRGQNVTFRCDPISEHNRLYWYRQTLGQGPEFLTYFQNEAQLEKSRLLSDRFSAERPKGSFSTLEIQRTEQGDSAMYLCASSWTGRDYEQYFGPGTRLTVT.

There are many counts of this clonotype. The V call is TRBV19, the J call TRBJ1-5; no firm D call. Germline V gene sequence: CDR1 LNHDA, CDR2 SQIVND (reference sequence). V lost 8 bases, J lost 3 bases, and 11 bases lay in between. This CDR3 has 13 amino acids. The CDR3 spells CASALVINQPQHF. The DNA for the CDR3 is TGTGCCAGTGCTCTAGTGATCAATCAGCCCCAGCATTTT.

This clonotype was counted ten times or more. The chain combines TRBV6-6 with TRBJ1-1, with 10 bases identical to TRBD1. Germline lookup yields CDR1 MNHNY and CDR2 SVGAGI (reference sequence). This CDR3 has 13 amino acids. V shed 7 bases and J 4 bases; nucleotides not matched to a gene: 3. The CDR3 bases are TGTGCCAGCATGACAGGGGGCGTCACTGAAGCTTTCTTT. Protein product: CASMTGGVTEAFF.

This clonotype is termed medium-sized. The chain combines TRBV27 with TRBJ2-1, with D possibly matching TRBD2 (5 bases). Germline CDR1 MNHEY, CDR2 SMNVEV (reference sequence). V was cut by 2 bases and J by 8 bases, with 10 bases left in between. This CDR3 is built from 13 residues. The CDR3 coding sequence is TGTGCCAGCAGTTTAACTAGATTTGATGAGCAGTTCTTC. Its translation is CASSLTRFDEQFF.

At least ten counts were recorded for this clonotype. The chain links TRBV6-5 to TRBJ2-1; maybe TRBD2 (6 bases). This CDR3 has 16 residues. Germline V CDR1 and CDR2: MNHEY, SVGAGI. The germline V and J ends were trimmed by 6 bases and 4 bases, with 19 bases remaining between them. The CDR3 loop reads CASSDRDSVIYNEQFF. CDR3 in DNA: TGTGCCAGCAGCGACCGGGACTCCGTTATATACAATGAGCAGTTCTTC.

The genes are TRBV20-1 and TRBJ2-7; 9 nucleotides agree with TRBD2. CDR3 length: 14 residues. From germline, CDR1 is DFQATT and CDR2 SNEGSKA (reference sequence). V gave up 1 base and J gave up 6 bases; unmatched junction bases: 7. The CDR3 is CSARAGTSLSEQYF. The CDR3, as DNA: TGCAGTGCTAGAGCCGGGACTAGCCTCTCCGAGCAGTACTTC.

In its sample, this clonotype ranks as medium-sized (0.01 to 0.1%). The rearrangement uses TRBV6-5 and TRBJ2-2; D is perhaps TRBD1 (6 bases). The CDR3 totals 17 residues. V lost 0 bases and J lost 3, with 14 bases in between. Germline CDR1 is MNHEY and CDR2 is SVGAGI. CDR3 in amino acids: CASSYSSGHLYTGELFF. The CDR3 DNA is TGTGCCAGCAGTTACTCCTCGGGACACCTCTACACCGGGGAGCTGTTTTTT.

The rearrangement joins TRBV12-3 or TRBV12-4 to TRBJ2-7; a possible D gene is TRBD2 (5 bases). With 4 bases removed from V and 4 bases from J, the gap between germline ends came to 8 bases. The CDR3 spans 12 residues. CDR3 in amino acids: CASSSTSYEQYF. CDR3 coding DNA: TGTGCCAGCAGTTCAACTAGTTACGAGCAGTACTTC.

This chain joins TRBV5-8 and TRBJ1-2; 7 nucleotides match TRBD1. The CDR3 extends over 13 amino acids. Germline V CDR1 and CDR2: SGHTS, YDEGEE. The V segment lost 1 base and the J segment 4 bases; nucleotides outside the gene matches: 1. CDR3 coding DNA: TGTGCCAGCAGCTTGCAGGGGGGCTATGGCTACACCTTC. The encoded protein is CASSLQGGYGYTF.

In its sample, this clonotype was seen many times. V gene TRBV9 combines with J gene TRBJ2-1, with 15 bases matching TRBD2. The germline gives CDR1 SGDLS, CDR2 YYNGEE. The V and J ends lost 7 bases and 4 bases, in that order; junction bases with no gene match: 12. The CDR3 contains 18 residues. The DNA of the CDR3 is TGTGCCAGCGGGGGCCGGACTAGCGGGAGGGCGACGTACAATGAGCAGTTCTTC. Its protein product is CASGGRTSGRATYNEQFF.